Given below is one T cell receptor beta chain in context. What it binds is unknown. The germline V gene encodes CDR1 SGHTA and CDR2 FQGTGA. Trimming took 4 bases from V and 6 from J, leaving 11 bases between them. The length of the CDR3 is 13 residues. This record comes from a study of PD-1 blockade in classical Hodgkin lymphoma. Study findings and constraints: CD4+ TCR diversity, unlike CD8+, climbed significantly by C4D1. The causes of the repertoire differences, possibly disease activity or prior therapy, remain undefined.

Relapses following autologous stem cell transplantation were seen in all patients, with brentuximab vedotin exposure varying. Responses achieved at best were complete response, partial response or progressive disease. Generated by immunoSEQ multiplex PCR, the TCRdb table keeps only in-frame clones and is missing some. The table records 40,000 to 55,000 clones, approximately 91% of them present only once. This clonotype was obtained from a human donor with classical Hodgkin lymphoma. The source material was peripheral blood mononuclear cells (PBMCs), sampled at baseline. The chain is built from TRBV7-3 and TRBJ2-3; tentatively, D is TRBD2 (6 bases). The DNA for the CDR3 is TGTGCCAGCAGCTACGGTCGGGGGGATACGCAGTATTTT. Amino acid sequence: CASSYGRGDTQYF.